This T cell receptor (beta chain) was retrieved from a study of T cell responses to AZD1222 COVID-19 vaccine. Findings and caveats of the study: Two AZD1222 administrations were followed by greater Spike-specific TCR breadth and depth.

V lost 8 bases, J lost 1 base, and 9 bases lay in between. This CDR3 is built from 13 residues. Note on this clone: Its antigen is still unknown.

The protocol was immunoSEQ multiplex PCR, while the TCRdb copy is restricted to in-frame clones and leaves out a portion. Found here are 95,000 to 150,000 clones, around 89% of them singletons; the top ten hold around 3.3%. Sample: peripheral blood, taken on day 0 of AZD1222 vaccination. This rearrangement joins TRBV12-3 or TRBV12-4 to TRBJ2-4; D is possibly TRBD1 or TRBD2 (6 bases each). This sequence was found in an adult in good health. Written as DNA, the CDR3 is TGTGCCAGCCAAGGGGGGGCCAAAAACATTCAGTACTTC. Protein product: CASQGGAKNIQYF.